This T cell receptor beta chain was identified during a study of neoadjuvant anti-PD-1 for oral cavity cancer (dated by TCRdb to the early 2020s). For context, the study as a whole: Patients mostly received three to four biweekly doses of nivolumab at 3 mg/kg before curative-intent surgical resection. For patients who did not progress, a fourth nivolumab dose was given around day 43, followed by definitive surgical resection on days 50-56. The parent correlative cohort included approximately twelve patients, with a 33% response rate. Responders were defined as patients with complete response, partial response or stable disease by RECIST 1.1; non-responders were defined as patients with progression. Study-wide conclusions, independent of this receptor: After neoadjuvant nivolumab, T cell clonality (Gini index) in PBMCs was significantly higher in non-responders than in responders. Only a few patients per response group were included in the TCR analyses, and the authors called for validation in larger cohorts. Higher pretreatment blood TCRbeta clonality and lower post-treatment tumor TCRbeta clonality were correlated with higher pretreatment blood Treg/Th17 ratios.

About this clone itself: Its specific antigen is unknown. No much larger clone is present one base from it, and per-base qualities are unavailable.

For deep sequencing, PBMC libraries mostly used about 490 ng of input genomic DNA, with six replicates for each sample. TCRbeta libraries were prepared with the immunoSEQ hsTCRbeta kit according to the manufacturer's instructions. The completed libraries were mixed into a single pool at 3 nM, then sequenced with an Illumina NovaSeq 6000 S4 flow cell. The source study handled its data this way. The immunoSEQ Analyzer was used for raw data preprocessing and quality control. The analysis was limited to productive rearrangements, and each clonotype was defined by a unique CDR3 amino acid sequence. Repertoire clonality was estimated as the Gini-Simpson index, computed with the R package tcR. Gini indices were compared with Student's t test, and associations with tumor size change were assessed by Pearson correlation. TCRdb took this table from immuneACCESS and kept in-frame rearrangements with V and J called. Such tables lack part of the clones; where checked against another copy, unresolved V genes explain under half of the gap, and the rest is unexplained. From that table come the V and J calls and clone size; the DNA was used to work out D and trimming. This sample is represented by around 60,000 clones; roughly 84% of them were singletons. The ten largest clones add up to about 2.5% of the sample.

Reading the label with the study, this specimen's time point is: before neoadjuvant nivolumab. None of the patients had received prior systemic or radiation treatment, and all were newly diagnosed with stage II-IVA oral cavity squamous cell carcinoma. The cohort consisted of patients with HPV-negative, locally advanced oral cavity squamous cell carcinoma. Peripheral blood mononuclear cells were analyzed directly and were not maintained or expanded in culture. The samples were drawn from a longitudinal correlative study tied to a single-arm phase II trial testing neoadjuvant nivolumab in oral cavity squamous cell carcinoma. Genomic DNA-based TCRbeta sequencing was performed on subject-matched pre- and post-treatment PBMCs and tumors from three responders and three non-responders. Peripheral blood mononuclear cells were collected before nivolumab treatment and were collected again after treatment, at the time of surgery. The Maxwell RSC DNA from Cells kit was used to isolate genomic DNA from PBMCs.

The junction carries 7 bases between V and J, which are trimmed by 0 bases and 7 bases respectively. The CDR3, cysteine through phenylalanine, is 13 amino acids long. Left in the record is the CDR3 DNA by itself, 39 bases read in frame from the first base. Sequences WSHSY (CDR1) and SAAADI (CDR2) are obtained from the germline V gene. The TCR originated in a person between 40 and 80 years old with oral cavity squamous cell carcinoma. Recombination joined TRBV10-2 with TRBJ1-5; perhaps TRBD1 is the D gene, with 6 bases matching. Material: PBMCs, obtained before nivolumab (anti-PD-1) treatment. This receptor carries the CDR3 CASSESQGQPQHF. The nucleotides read TGCGCCAGCAGTGAGTCACAGGGACAGCCCCAGCATTTT.